This record concerns one T cell receptor (beta chain) sequence. Some clones are missing from TCRdb's copy, which holds only in-frame ones; the method was immunoSEQ multiplex PCR. This table has more than 70,000 clones, nearly 98% appearing once. The sample originates from a study of technical replicates of blood from a few donors. This CDR3 has 14 residues. Trimming stripped 4 bases from V and 1 base from J, with 8 bases between. Germline V gene lookup returns CDR1 MNHEY and CDR2 SVGAGI. The sequence came from a human donor in good health. Sequencing used T cells isolated from PBMCs. This chain connects TRBV6-5 to TRBJ1-5; D remains unclear. The CDR3 region is CASSSDNSNQPQHF. CDR3 nucleotide sequence: TGTGCCAGCAGTTCCGACAACAGCAATCAGCCCCAGCATTTT.